The rows below give T cell receptor beta chains drawn from one sample of a study of T cells in localized non-small cell lung cancer. Method: immunoSEQ multiplex PCR; TCRdb's copy keeps in-frame clones and lacks some. The sample has more than 30,000 clones; approximately 86% are singletons. The sample was peripheral blood mononuclear cells, taken before any cancer treatment. Receptor source: a woman aged 35-75 years with stage III lung adenocarcinoma. Both conserved end residues are part of each CDR3. Each record gives: D gene, J gene, CDR3 length, clone size, V gene, CDR3 DNA, CDR3 protein. A D gene is named only where the DNA matches it firmly. Clone sizes are given selectively: once, few, many, or a class where the clone is expanded.

d_call: -; j_call: TRBJ1-1; cdr3_length: 13; clone_size: -; v_call: TRBV19; cdr3_nt: TGTGCCAGTAGTAGCAACAGGGACACTGAAGCTTTCTTT; cdr3_aa: CASSSNRDTEAFF
d_call: -; j_call: TRBJ2-6; cdr3_length: 15; clone_size: -; v_call: TRBV7-9; cdr3_nt: TGTGCCAGCAGCTCCAGGGTAACTGGGGCCAACGTCCTGACTTTC; cdr3_aa: CASSSRVTGANVLTF
d_call: TRBD1; j_call: TRBJ1-1; cdr3_length: 16; clone_size: -; v_call: TRBV19; cdr3_nt: TGTGCCAGTAGTGGAGGGACAGGGGTTATGAACACTGAAGCTTTCTTT; cdr3_aa: CASSGGTGVMNTEAFF
d_call: TRBD1; j_call: TRBJ2-7; cdr3_length: 16; clone_size: -; v_call: TRBV11-2; cdr3_nt: TGTGCCAGCTTGACGGTCAAGGGGACAGGGCCCTACGAGCAGTACTTC; cdr3_aa: CASLTVKGTGPYEQYF
d_call: TRBD1; j_call: TRBJ2-2; cdr3_length: 13; clone_size: -; v_call: TRBV6-4; cdr3_nt: TGTGCCAGCACCGGACAGGAGACCGGGGAGCTGTTTTTT; cdr3_aa: CASTGQETGELFF
d_call: TRBD1; j_call: TRBJ1-1; cdr3_length: 16; clone_size: -; v_call: TRBV19; cdr3_nt: TGTGCCAGTAGTGCCGGAAGGACAGGGTTGAACACTGAAGCTTTCTTT; cdr3_aa: CASSAGRTGLNTEAFF
d_call: -; j_call: TRBJ2-7; cdr3_length: 12; clone_size: once; v_call: TRBV15; cdr3_nt: TGTGCCACCAGCAGGGTCCCCTACGAGCAGTACTTC; cdr3_aa: CATSRVPYEQYF
d_call: TRBD2; j_call: TRBJ2-7; cdr3_length: 14; clone_size: once; v_call: TRBV7-2; cdr3_nt: TGTGCCAGCAGCTTAGTAGCGGGGGCCTACGAGCAGTACTTC; cdr3_aa: CASSLVAGAYEQYF
d_call: -; j_call: TRBJ2-4; cdr3_length: 18; clone_size: -; v_call: TRBV28; cdr3_nt: TGTGCCAGCAGCCCTACCACCCTTAGCTTCCAAGACAAAAACATTCAGTACTTC; cdr3_aa: CASSPTTLSFQDKNIQYF
d_call: -; j_call: TRBJ2-1; cdr3_length: 18; clone_size: -; v_call: TRBV6-1; cdr3_nt: TGTGCCAGCAGTGAAGCGCCAATGGCAGGCGGGAATTACAATGAGCAGTTCTTC; cdr3_aa: CASSEAPMAGGNYNEQFF
d_call: -; j_call: TRBJ2-1; cdr3_length: 18; clone_size: -; v_call: TRBV19; cdr3_nt: TGTGCCAGTAGCGCCGGGGGAGACCCAGCCGCACTTCTCCGTGAGCAGTTCTTC; cdr3_aa: CASSAGGDPAALLREQFF
d_call: TRBD1; j_call: TRBJ2-1; cdr3_length: 14; clone_size: once; v_call: TRBV2; cdr3_nt: TGTGCCAGCACTACAGGGGGGTGGAAAAATGAGCAGTTCTTC; cdr3_aa: CASTTGGWKNEQFF
d_call: -; j_call: TRBJ1-1; cdr3_length: 14; clone_size: -; v_call: TRBV5-4; cdr3_nt: TGTGCCAGCAGCCCCCAGGCGGGTAGCACTGAAGCTTTCTTT; cdr3_aa: CASSPQAGSTEAFF
d_call: TRBD1; j_call: TRBJ1-2; cdr3_length: 13; clone_size: -; v_call: TRBV27; cdr3_nt: TGTGCTTCCGGGACAGCGATTAACTATGGCTACACCTTC; cdr3_aa: CASGTAINYGYTF
d_call: -; j_call: TRBJ2-2; cdr3_length: 14; clone_size: -; v_call: TRBV12-5; cdr3_nt: TGTGCTAGTGCCCCTCCGGGGAGCGCCGGGGAGCTGTTTTTT; cdr3_aa: CASAPPGSAGELFF
d_call: -; j_call: TRBJ1-3; cdr3_length: 13; clone_size: -; v_call: TRBV30; cdr3_nt: TGTGCCGTCGACAGCTCCTCTGGAAACACCATATATTTT; cdr3_aa: CAVDSSSGNTIYF
d_call: TRBD1; j_call: TRBJ2-3; cdr3_length: 15; clone_size: -; v_call: TRBV5-4; cdr3_nt: TGTGCCAGCAGCCGAGGGACAGGGAGCACAGATACGCAGTATTTT; cdr3_aa: CASSRGTGSTDTQYF
d_call: TRBD2; j_call: TRBJ2-3; cdr3_length: 17; clone_size: once; v_call: TRBV7-9; cdr3_nt: TGTGCCAGCAGCGCTGGACTAGCGGGGACCAGCACAGATACGCAGTATTTT; cdr3_aa: CASSAGLAGTSTDTQYF
d_call: TRBD1; j_call: TRBJ2-1; cdr3_length: 13; clone_size: -; v_call: TRBV5-6; cdr3_nt: TGTGCCAGCAGCCGGGACAGGGGCAATGAGCAGTTCTTC; cdr3_aa: CASSRDRGNEQFF
d_call: TRBD2; j_call: TRBJ2-5; cdr3_length: 14; clone_size: -; v_call: TRBV19; cdr3_nt: TGTGCCAGTAGTCCCTGGGGAGGGCTGGAGACCCAGTACTTC; cdr3_aa: CASSPWGGLETQYF
d_call: TRBD1; j_call: TRBJ2-7; cdr3_length: 13; clone_size: -; v_call: TRBV5-1; cdr3_nt: TGCGCCAGCAGGGGACAGGACTCTGACGAGCAGTACTTC; cdr3_aa: CASRGQDSDEQYF
d_call: TRBD2; j_call: TRBJ2-1; cdr3_length: 14; clone_size: -; v_call: TRBV5-1; cdr3_nt: TGCGCCAGCCGTCCAGGCGGGGGCTACAATGAGCAGTTCTTC; cdr3_aa: CASRPGGGYNEQFF
d_call: TRBD1; j_call: TRBJ2-1; cdr3_length: 16; clone_size: -; v_call: TRBV28; cdr3_nt: TGTGCCAGCAGTTTATTGGGGGACAGCTCCTACAATGAGCAGTTCTTC; cdr3_aa: CASSLLGDSSYNEQFF
d_call: -; j_call: TRBJ2-5; cdr3_length: 13; clone_size: -; v_call: TRBV18; cdr3_nt: TGTGCCAGCTCACCTGGGGCGCCGAAAGAGCAGTACTTC; cdr3_aa: CASSPGAPKEQYF
d_call: -; j_call: TRBJ2-1; cdr3_length: 13; clone_size: -; v_call: TRBV5-1; cdr3_nt: TGCGCCAGCAGCTTGGAGGCCTACAATGAGCAGTTCTTC; cdr3_aa: CASSLEAYNEQFF
d_call: TRBD2; j_call: TRBJ2-1; cdr3_length: 15; clone_size: few; v_call: TRBV4-2; cdr3_nt: TGTGCCAGCAGCCAAGTTCCGGGGGGGCCCGATGAGCAGTTCTTC; cdr3_aa: CASSQVPGGPDEQFF
d_call: -; j_call: TRBJ2-1; cdr3_length: 15; clone_size: few; v_call: TRBV6-5; cdr3_nt: TGTGCCAGCAGTTACTCTAGCGGCTCCTACAATGAGCAGTTCTTC; cdr3_aa: CASSYSSGSYNEQFF
d_call: -; j_call: TRBJ1-4; cdr3_length: 15; clone_size: -; v_call: TRBV9; cdr3_nt: TGTGCCAGCAGCGTAGTTGGAGGGATTAATGAAAAACTGTTTTTT; cdr3_aa: CASSVVGGINEKLFF
d_call: TRBD2; j_call: TRBJ2-7; cdr3_length: 14; clone_size: -; v_call: TRBV28; cdr3_nt: TGTGCCAGCGGAACCGGGACTAGCATCTACGAGCAGTACTTC; cdr3_aa: CASGTGTSIYEQYF
d_call: -; j_call: TRBJ2-2; cdr3_length: 14; clone_size: -; v_call: TRBV28; cdr3_nt: TGTGCCAGCAGTTTAGGCCTTGAGGCCGGGGAGCTGTTTTTT; cdr3_aa: CASSLGLEAGELFF
d_call: -; j_call: TRBJ2-5; cdr3_length: 11; clone_size: -; v_call: TRBV20-1; cdr3_nt: TGCAGTGCTAGGGGTCAAGAGACCCAGTACTTC; cdr3_aa: CSARGQETQYF
d_call: TRBD2; j_call: TRBJ2-7; cdr3_length: 16; clone_size: -; v_call: TRBV7-2; cdr3_nt: TGTGCCAGCAGCCCCCTAGCGGGAGGGTTCTCCTACGAGCAGTACTTC; cdr3_aa: CASSPLAGGFSYEQYF
d_call: -; j_call: TRBJ2-5; cdr3_length: 13; clone_size: -; v_call: TRBV5-4; cdr3_nt: TGTGCCAGCAGCTTGGCCAACGAGGAGACCCAGTACTTC; cdr3_aa: CASSLANEETQYF
d_call: TRBD2; j_call: TRBJ2-1; cdr3_length: 14; clone_size: -; v_call: TRBV27; cdr3_nt: TGTGCCAGCAGCGGACTAGCGGCCTACAATGAGCAGTTCTTC; cdr3_aa: CASSGLAAYNEQFF
d_call: TRBD2; j_call: TRBJ2-1; cdr3_length: 14; clone_size: -; v_call: TRBV10-3; cdr3_nt: TGTGCCATCAGCCTACTAGCGGGGGAGGGTGAGCAGTTCTTC; cdr3_aa: CAISLLAGEGEQFF
d_call: -; j_call: TRBJ1-1; cdr3_length: 14; clone_size: -; v_call: TRBV13; cdr3_nt: TGTGCCAGCAGCTCGTTGACAGCGAACACTGAAGCTTTCTTT; cdr3_aa: CASSSLTANTEAFF
d_call: -; j_call: TRBJ1-5; cdr3_length: 14; clone_size: -; v_call: TRBV9; cdr3_nt: TGTGCCAGCAGCGAGTGGGGGTACGGGCAGCCCCAGCATTTT; cdr3_aa: CASSEWGYGQPQHF
d_call: TRBD1; j_call: TRBJ2-7; cdr3_length: 17; clone_size: -; v_call: TRBV18; cdr3_nt: TGTGCCAGCTCCCAAAGGGGGGGACAGGGTCCCCTCTACGAGCAGTACTTC; cdr3_aa: CASSQRGGQGPLYEQYF
d_call: TRBD2; j_call: TRBJ2-7; cdr3_length: 14; clone_size: -; v_call: TRBV28; cdr3_nt: TGTGCCAGCAGCACCGGGACTAGCGGCTACGAGCAGTACTTC; cdr3_aa: CASSTGTSGYEQYF
d_call: -; j_call: TRBJ2-3; cdr3_length: 15; clone_size: few; v_call: TRBV29-1; cdr3_nt: TGCAGCGCCTCAGGGGGGGCGGGATTGAGGAATACGCAGTATTTT; cdr3_aa: CSASGGAGLRNTQYF
d_call: -; j_call: TRBJ2-7; cdr3_length: 12; clone_size: -; v_call: TRBV6-5; cdr3_nt: TGTGCCAGCATTACCCCGGTTGGCGAGCAGTACTTC; cdr3_aa: CASITPVGEQYF
d_call: -; j_call: TRBJ1-4; cdr3_length: 14; clone_size: once; v_call: TRBV10-1; cdr3_nt: TGCGCCAGCAGTGGAGGTCCTCGAGATGAAAAACTGTTTTTT; cdr3_aa: CASSGGPRDEKLFF
d_call: TRBD2; j_call: TRBJ2-3; cdr3_length: 16; clone_size: -; v_call: TRBV5-4; cdr3_nt: TGTGCCAGCAGCCGGAGGCTAGCGGGATACACAGATACGCAGTATTTT; cdr3_aa: CASSRRLAGYTDTQYF
d_call: -; j_call: TRBJ2-1; cdr3_length: 14; clone_size: few; v_call: TRBV5-1; cdr3_nt: TGCGCCAGCAGCTTGGCCGGGGCGAAGGATGAGCAGTTCTTC; cdr3_aa: CASSLAGAKDEQFF
d_call: -; j_call: TRBJ2-3; cdr3_length: 14; clone_size: -; v_call: TRBV11-3; cdr3_nt: TGTGCCAGCAGCTTAGGCAGGGCGAGGGATACGCAGTATTTT; cdr3_aa: CASSLGRARDTQYF
d_call: -; j_call: TRBJ2-2; cdr3_length: 15; clone_size: -; v_call: TRBV5-1; cdr3_nt: TGCGCCAGCAGCTTGGCGCCCCCCAACACCGGGGAGCTGTTTTTT; cdr3_aa: CASSLAPPNTGELFF